This T cell receptor (beta chain) was obtained from a study of PD-1 blockade in classical Hodgkin lymphoma. CDR1 SGHNT and CDR2 YYREEE come from the germline V gene (reference sequence). The CDR3 has 14 residues. Trimming pared 10 bases from V and 0 bases from J, leaving 15 bases between. General study results and limits: Researchers reported that CD4+ TCR diversity, though not CD8+, rose significantly by C4D1. Complete responders showed a baseline diversity that resembled the diversity of newly diagnosed patients.

Time point denoted: cycle 4 day 1 (C4D1), after five to seven weeks of nivolumab. Every patient had relapsed following autologous stem cell transplantation, and cohorts differed in brentuximab vedotin exposure. Isolation of CD8+ T cells from thawed PBMCs used magnetic negative selection. A remark on this clone: Its antigen is unidentified.

Generated by immunoSEQ multiplex PCR, the TCRdb table keeps only in-frame clones and is missing some. In the table there are around 19,000 clones, approximately 84% of which are singletons. V is TRBV5-4 and J is TRBJ2-3; maybe TRBD2 (6 bases). The sequencing here drew on CD8+ T cells from blood, taken before the fourth cycle of nivolumab. This receptor was obtained from a human donor with classical Hodgkin lymphoma. The CDR3 here is CAGSTGTSTDTQYF. The CDR3, as DNA: TGTGCCGGGTCAACTGGGACTAGCACAGATACGCAGTATTTT. Variable domain in full (rest from reference TRBV5-4 and TRBJ2-3): ETGVTQSPTHLIKTRGQQVTLRCSSQSGHNTVSWYQQALGQGPQFIFQYYREEENGRGNFPPRFSGLQFPNYSSELNVNALELDDSALYLCAGSTGTSTDTQYFGPGTRLTVL.